This entry features one TCR beta chain sequence. What it binds is not known. The junction shows a germline mismatch at one end, possibly a read error. Incorporated into the TCR beta cDNA libraries were unique molecular identifiers, which served to reduce PCR and sequencing biases. MiXCR, run by TCRdb on the PCR reads, gives a single entry per CDR3 protein. This table holds 750,000 to 950,000 distinct CDR3 sequences, around 50% found once. The data originate from a study of post-analysis software for immune sequencing data. Study-wide background: Relapsing-remitting, secondary progressive and progressive-relapsing multiple sclerosis were all included among the disease courses.

Study outcomes and limitations: Patients used four to six TRBV segments, including TRBV5-6, TRBV5-1 and TRBV20-1, more often than controls.

The CDR3 is 16 residues long. From germline, CDR1 is SSHAT and CDR2 FNYEAQ (reference sequence). Material for sequencing was blood. The chain joins TRBV7-7 to TRBJ2-1; TRBD2 aligns across 11 bases. The origin of this receptor is a girl between 10 and 17 years old with multiple sclerosis. CDR3 sequence reads: CASSFGLAGDYNEQFF. The CDR3 DNA follows: TGTGCTAGCAGCTTTGGACTAGCGGGCGATTACAATGAGCAGTTCTTC.